The present entry profiles one TCR beta chain with its context. This sample was taken from a study of blood T cell repertoires in COVID-19. For the study at large: Sites in the United States, Italy and Spain provided acute and convalescent COVID-19 samples. Sample material is recorded as cDNA or gDNA derived from T cells, B-cell-depleted T cells, or PBMCs.

This CDR3 has 15 amino acids. V was clipped by 0 bases and J by 4 bases; unmatched bases: 3. Germline V gene sequence: CDR1 SGHRS, CDR2 YFSETQ. Original processing methods: Counts of nucleated cells, estimated from reference gene primer amplification, were obtained. Sequencing used immunoSEQ multiplex PCR; TCRdb keeps in-frame clones, though not all of them. V, J and clone size reflect that table, while D and trimming were determined from the DNA. The table records about 81,000 clones, more than 75% of them present only once. The receptor comes from a human donor in a cohort sampled during active COVID-19. The V call is TRBV5-1, the J call TRBJ1-5; 8 bases agree with TRBD1. Sequencing was performed on peripheral blood. DNA for the CDR3: TGCGCCAGCAGCTTGGCAACAGGGGGGAATCAGCCCCAGCATTTT. Its translation is CASSLATGGNQPQHF.